One and the same sample provided the 8 T cell receptor beta chains below, sequenced in a study of blood T cell repertoires in COVID-19. The method was immunoSEQ multiplex PCR; TCRdb's version includes in-frame clones alone and lacks a portion of them. There are over 200,000 clones in the sample; about 87% occur only once, and 3% to 4% lies in the top ten. Sequencing was carried out using PBMCs or T cells enriched from blood (not recorded which). These receptors were taken from a woman in her thirties who had been exposed to COVID-19.

The chain employs TRBV5-1 and TRBJ1-2; 7 bases are a match to TRBD1. The CDR3 has 15 amino acids. V dropped 2 bases and J dropped 2; count of bases not matched to a gene: 6. Per the germline V gene, CDR1 is SGHRS and CDR2 is YFSETQ. CDR3 DNA: TGCGCCAGCAGCTTAGGGGGCGCGGAAAACTATGGCTACACCTTC. Translated: CASSLGGAENYGYTF.

The V call is TRBV19, the J call TRBJ2-1, with a tentative D call TRBD2 (7 bases). Trimming left V 7 bases short and J 1 base short, with 17 bases between. This CDR3 has 16 amino acids. Germline values: CDR1 LNHDA, CDR2 SQIVND (reference sequence). CDR3 sequence (DNA): TGTGCCAGTACCGGGGCGGGGGCCCAATCCTACAATGAGCAGTTCTTC. Translating gives CASTGAGAQSYNEQFF. Full variable domain (rest looked up from reference TRBV19 and TRBJ2-1): DGGITQSPKYLFRKEGQNVTLSCEQNLNHDAMYWYRQDPGQGLRLIYYSQIVNDFQKGDIAEGYSVSREKKESFPLTVTSAQKNPTAFYLCASTGAGAQSYNEQFFGPGTRLTVL.

The chain recombines TRBV2 with TRBJ1-5, with TRBD1 matching 10 bases. The CDR3 contains 15 residues. V was pared by 2 bases and J by 4 bases, with 2 bases of the junction left unmatched. CDR1 SNHLY and CDR2 FYNNEI come from the germline V gene. The CDR3 protein is CASSERDRGNQPQHF. The CDR3 DNA reads as TGTGCCAGCAGTGAAAGGGACAGGGGTAATCAGCCCCAGCATTTT. Filled out from reference TRBV2 and TRBJ1-5, the complete variable domain reads EPEVTQTPSHQVTQMGQEVILRCVPISNHLYFYWYRQILGQKVEFLVSFYNNEISEKSEIFDDQFSVERPDGSNFTLKIRSTKLEDSAMYFCASSERDRGNQPQHFGDGTRLSIL.

The V call is TRBV5-4, the J call TRBJ2-3; 9 positions match TRBD2. From germline, CDR1 is SGHNT and CDR2 YYREEE (reference sequence). This CDR3 region has 15 residues. V shed 4 bases, J shed 1 base, and the junction held 4 bases outside the gene matches. This CDR3 is CASSLSGGRTDTQYF. The DNA for the CDR3 is TGTGCCAGCAGCCTTAGCGGGGGACGCACAGATACGCAGTATTTT.

Here the CDR3 reads CSVTTRAEAFF. In DNA form, the CDR3 reads TGCAGCGTGACGACTCGTGCCGAAGCTTTCTTT. The gene calls are TRBV29-1 and TRBJ1-1, with D unclear. CDR1 and CDR2 from the germline V gene are SQVTM and ANQGSEA. The CDR3 length is 11 residues. V was clipped by 6 bases and J by 8 bases, with 13 bases between them. The full variable domain, rest sourced from reference TRBV29-1 and TRBJ1-1, is SAVISQKPSRDICQRGTSLTIQCQVDSQVTMMFWYRQQPGQSLTLIATANQGSEATYESGFVIDKFPISRPNLTFSTLTVSNMSPEDSSIYLCSVTTRAEAFFGQGTRLTVV.

V gene TRBV3-1 (or the pseudogene TRBV3-2) combines with J gene TRBJ1-1; 7 bases agree with TRBD1. CDR1 LGHDT and CDR2 YNNKEL come from the germline V gene (reference sequence). Trimming at V came to 5 bases and at J to 6 bases, leaving 12 bases not matched to a gene. This CDR3 is built from 15 residues. This chain's CDR3 is CASSYDRDSKAEAFF. CDR3 in DNA: TGTGCCAGCAGCTACGACAGGGATAGTAAGGCTGAAGCTTTCTTT.

A single count supports this clone. The gene calls are TRBV18 and TRBJ2-1, with TRBD2 identical over 10 bases. Per the germline V gene, CDR1 is KGHSH and CDR2 is LQKENI. Losses at the gene ends were 6 bases for V and 5 bases for J; bases not matched to a gene: 13. The CDR3 is 17 amino acids. The CDR3 sequence is CASSRGASGSWDNEQFF. The CDR3 bases are TGTGCCAGCTCCCGGGGAGCTAGCGGGAGCTGGGACAATGAGCAGTTCTTC.

The rearrangement joins TRBV7-9 to TRBJ2-7; tentative D call: TRBD2 (6 bases). The ends were cut back, 1 base at V and 2 bases at J, with 18 bases in the middle. Per germline, CDR1 SEHNR and CDR2 FQNEAQ (reference sequence). The CDR3 is 17 residues long. The CDR3 here is CASSLGGGTELTYEQYF. The CDR3 nucleotides are TGTGCCAGCAGCTTAGGAGGCGGGACGGAGCTGACCTACGAGCAGTACTTC. Looking up the rest from reference TRBV7-9 and TRBJ2-7 gives the full variable domain: DTGVSQNPRHKITKRGQNVTFRCDPISEHNRLYWYRQTLGQGPEFLTYFQNEAQLEKSRLLSDRFSAERPKGSFSTLEIQRTEQGDSAMYLCASSLGGGTELTYEQYFGPGTRLTVT.